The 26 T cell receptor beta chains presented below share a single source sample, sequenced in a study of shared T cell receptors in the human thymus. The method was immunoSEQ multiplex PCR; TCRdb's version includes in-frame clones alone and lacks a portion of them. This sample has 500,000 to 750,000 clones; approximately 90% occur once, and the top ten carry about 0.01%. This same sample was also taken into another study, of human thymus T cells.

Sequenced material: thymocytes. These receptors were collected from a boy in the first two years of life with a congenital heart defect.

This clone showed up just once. CDR3 sequence: CASSLSNRRRTNEKLFF. CDR3 nucleotide sequence: TGTGCCAGCAGTTTATCGAATCGAAGGAGAACTAATGAAAAACTGTTTTTT. V gene TRBV27 combines with J gene TRBJ1-4; D is unclear. Germline values: CDR1 MNHEY, CDR2 SMNVEV (reference sequence). CDR3 size: 17 residues. V lost 0 bases, J lost 1 base, and 12 bases lay in between.

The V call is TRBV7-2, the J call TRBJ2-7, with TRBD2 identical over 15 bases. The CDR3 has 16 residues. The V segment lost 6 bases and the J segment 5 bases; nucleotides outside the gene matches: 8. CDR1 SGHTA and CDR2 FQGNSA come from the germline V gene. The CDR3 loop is CASRPTGTSGRNEQYF. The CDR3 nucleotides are TGTGCCAGCAGGCCTACAGGGACTAGCGGGAGGAACGAGCAGTACTTC. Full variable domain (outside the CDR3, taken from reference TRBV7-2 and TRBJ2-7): GAGVSQSPSNKVTEKGKDVELRCDPISGHTALYWYRQSLGQGLEFLIYFQGNSAPDKSGLPSDRFSAERTGGSVSTLTIQRTQQEDSAVYLCASRPTGTSGRNEQYFGPGTRLTVT.

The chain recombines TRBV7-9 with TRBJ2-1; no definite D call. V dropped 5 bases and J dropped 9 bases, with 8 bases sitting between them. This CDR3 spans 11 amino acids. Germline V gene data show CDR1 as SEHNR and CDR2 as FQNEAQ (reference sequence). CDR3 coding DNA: TGTGCCAGCAGCCCAGAGGTTGAGCAGTTCTTC. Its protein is CASSPEVEQFF.

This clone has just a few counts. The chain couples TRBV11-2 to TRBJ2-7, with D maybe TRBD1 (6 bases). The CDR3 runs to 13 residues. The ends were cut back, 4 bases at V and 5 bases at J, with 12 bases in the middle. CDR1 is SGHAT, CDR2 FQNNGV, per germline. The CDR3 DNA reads TGTGCCAGCAGCTCCGTCCGGACAGACGAGCAGTACTTC. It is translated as CASSSVRTDEQYF.

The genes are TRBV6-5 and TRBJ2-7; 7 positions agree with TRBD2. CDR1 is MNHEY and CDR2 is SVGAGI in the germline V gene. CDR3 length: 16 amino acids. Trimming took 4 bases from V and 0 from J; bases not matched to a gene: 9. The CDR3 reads CASSSLGGRLSYEQYF. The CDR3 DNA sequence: TGTGCCAGCAGTTCCCTCGGCGGGAGACTCTCCTACGAGCAGTACTTC.

This chain's CDR3 is CASSICGRAMGEQFF. The CDR3 coding sequence is TGTGCCAGTAGTATTTGCGGGAGGGCCATGGGTGAGCAGTTCTTC. The chain carries TRBV19 and TRBJ2-1; 9 bases are a match to TRBD2. V shed 3 bases and J 9 bases; nucleotides not matched to a gene: 9. This CDR3 has 15 amino acids. Germline assignment: CDR1 LNHDA and CDR2 SQIVND (reference sequence).

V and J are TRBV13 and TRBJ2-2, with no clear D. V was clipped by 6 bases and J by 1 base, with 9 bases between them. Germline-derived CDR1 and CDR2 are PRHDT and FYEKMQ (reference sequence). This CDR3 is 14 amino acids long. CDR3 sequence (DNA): TGTGCCAGCAGTCCCCCGGGGAACACCGGGGAGCTGTTTTTT. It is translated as CASSPPGNTGELFF.

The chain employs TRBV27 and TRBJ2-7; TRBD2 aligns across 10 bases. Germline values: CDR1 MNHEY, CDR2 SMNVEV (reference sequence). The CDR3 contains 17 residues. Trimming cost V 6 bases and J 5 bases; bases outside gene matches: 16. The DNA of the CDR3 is TGTGCCAGCAGACGAGCGGGAGGGCCACCTTTAGTAGACGAGCAGTACTTC. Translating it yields CASRRAGGPPLVDEQYF.

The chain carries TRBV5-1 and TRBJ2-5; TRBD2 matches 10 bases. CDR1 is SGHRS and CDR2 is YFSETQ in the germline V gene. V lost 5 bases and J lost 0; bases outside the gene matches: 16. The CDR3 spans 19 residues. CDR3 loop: CASRSSGRMRITYQETQYF. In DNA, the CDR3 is TGCGCCAGCAGGAGTAGCGGGAGGATGCGCATCACGTACCAAGAGACCCAGTACTTC.

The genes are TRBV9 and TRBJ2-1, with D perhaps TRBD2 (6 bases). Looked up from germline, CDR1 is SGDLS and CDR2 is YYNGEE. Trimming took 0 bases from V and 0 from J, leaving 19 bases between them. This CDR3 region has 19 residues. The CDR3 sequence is CASSVERELLIGSYNEQFF. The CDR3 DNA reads TGTGCCAGCAGCGTAGAACGGGAGCTACTGATAGGCTCCTACAATGAGCAGTTCTTC.

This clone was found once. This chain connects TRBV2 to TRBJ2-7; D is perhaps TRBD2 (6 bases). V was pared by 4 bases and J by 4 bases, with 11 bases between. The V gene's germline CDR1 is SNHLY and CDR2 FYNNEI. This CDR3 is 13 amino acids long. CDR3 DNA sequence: TGTGCCAGCAGTGCGTGGGAGGCGTACGAGCAGTACTTC. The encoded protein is CASSAWEAYEQYF.

As DNA, the CDR3 is TGTGCCAGCAGCACGCTAGGGACTAGCGGGAGCTACGAGCAGTACTTC. Protein product: CASSTLGTSGSYEQYF. This sequence joins TRBV5-4 and TRBJ2-7; 14 nucleotides align to TRBD2. The CDR3 contains 16 residues. The germline CDR1 and CDR2 sequences are SGHNT and YYREEE (reference sequence). V dropped 4 bases and J dropped 3; count of bases not matched to a gene: 6. Full variable domain (missing parts from reference TRBV5-4 and TRBJ2-7): ETGVTQSPTHLIKTRGQQVTLRCSSQSGHNTVSWYQQALGQGPQFIFQYYREEENGRGNFPPRFSGLQFPNYSSELNVNALELDDSALYLCASSTLGTSGSYEQYFGPGTRLTVT.

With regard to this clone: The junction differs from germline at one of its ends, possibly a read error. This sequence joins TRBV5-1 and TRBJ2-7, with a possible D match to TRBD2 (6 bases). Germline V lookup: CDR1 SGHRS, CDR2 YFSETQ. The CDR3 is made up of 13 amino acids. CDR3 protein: CASSLDMSGGGHF. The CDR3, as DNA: TGCGCCAGCAGCTTGGATATGTCGGGTGGAGGGCACTTC.

The CDR3 spells CATSRVVTGETQYF. The CDR3 coding sequence is TGTGCCACCAGCAGAGTTGTTACAGGAGAGACCCAGTACTTC. The chain employs TRBV15 and TRBJ2-5; maybe TRBD1 (5 bases). Trimming shortened V by 1 base and J by 4 bases, and 10 bases separated the two germline ends. The CDR3 is 14 amino acids. Per germline, CDR1 LNHNV and CDR2 YYDKDF (reference sequence). Based on the CDR3 plus reference TRBV15 and TRBJ2-5, the full variable domain is DAMVIQNPRYQVTQFGKPVTLSCSQTLNHNVMYWYQQKSSQAPKLLFHYYDKDFNNEADTPDNFQSRRPNTSFCFLDIRSPGLGDTAMYLCATSRVVTGETQYFGPGTRLLVL.

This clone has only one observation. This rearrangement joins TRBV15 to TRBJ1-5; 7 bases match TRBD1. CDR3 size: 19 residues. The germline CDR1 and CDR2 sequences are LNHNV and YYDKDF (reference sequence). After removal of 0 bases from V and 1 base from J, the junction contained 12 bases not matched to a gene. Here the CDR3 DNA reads TGTGCCACCAGCAGAGATCGTGAGACAGGGAATGAAAGCAATCAGCCCCAGCATTTT. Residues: CATSRDRETGNESNQPQHF. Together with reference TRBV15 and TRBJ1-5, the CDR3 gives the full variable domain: DAMVIQNPRYQVTQFGKPVTLSCSQTLNHNVMYWYQQKSSQAPKLLFHYYDKDFNNEADTPDNFQSRRPNTSFCFLDIRSPGLGDTAMYLCATSRDRETGNESNQPQHFGDGTRLSIL.

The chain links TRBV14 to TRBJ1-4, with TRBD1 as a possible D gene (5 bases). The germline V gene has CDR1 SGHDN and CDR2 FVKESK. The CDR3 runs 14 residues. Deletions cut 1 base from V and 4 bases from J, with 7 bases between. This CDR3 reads CASSQGRVNEKLFF. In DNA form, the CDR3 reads TGTGCCAGCAGCCAAGGCAGGGTTAATGAAAAACTGTTTTTT. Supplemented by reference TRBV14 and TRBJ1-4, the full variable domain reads EAGVTQFPSHSVIEKGQTVTLRCDPISGHDNLYWYRRVMGKEIKFLLHFVKESKQDESGMPNNRFLAERTGGTYSTLKVQPAELEDSGVYFCASSQGRVNEKLFFGSGTQLSVL.

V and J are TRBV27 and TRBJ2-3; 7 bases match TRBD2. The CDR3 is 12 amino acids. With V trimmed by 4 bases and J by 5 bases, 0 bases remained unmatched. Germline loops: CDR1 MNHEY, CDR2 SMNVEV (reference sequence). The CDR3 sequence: CASSSGGDTQYF. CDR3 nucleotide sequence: TGTGCCAGCAGTTCGGGGGGAGATACGCAGTATTTT.

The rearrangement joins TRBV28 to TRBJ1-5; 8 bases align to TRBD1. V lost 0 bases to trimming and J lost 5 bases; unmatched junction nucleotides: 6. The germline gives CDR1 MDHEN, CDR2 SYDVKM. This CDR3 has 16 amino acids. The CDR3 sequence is CASSLCSRGPHQPQHF. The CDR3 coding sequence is TGTGCCAGCAGTTTATGCTCCAGGGGGCCTCATCAGCCCCAGCATTTT. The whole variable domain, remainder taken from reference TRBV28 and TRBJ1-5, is DVKVTQSSRYLVKRTGEKVFLECVQDMDHENMFWYRQDPGLGLRLIYFSYDVKMKEKGDIPEGYSVSREKKERFSLILESASTNQTSMYLCASSLCSRGPHQPQHFGDGTRLSIL.

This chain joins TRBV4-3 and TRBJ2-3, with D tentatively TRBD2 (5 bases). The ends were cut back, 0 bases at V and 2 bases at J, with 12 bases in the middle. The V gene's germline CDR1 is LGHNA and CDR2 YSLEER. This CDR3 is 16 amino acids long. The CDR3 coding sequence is TGCGCCAGCAGCCAAGATGTGGAGCGGTTCACAGATACGCAGTATTTT. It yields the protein CASSQDVERFTDTQYF.

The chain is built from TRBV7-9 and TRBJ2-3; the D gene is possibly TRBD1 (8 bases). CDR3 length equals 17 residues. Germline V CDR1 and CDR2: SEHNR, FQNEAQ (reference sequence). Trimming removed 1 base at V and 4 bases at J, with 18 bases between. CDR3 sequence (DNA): TGTGCCAGCAGCTTAGGCCAGGGGGCTAGCGGCCCAGATACGCAGTATTTT. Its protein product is CASSLGQGASGPDTQYF.

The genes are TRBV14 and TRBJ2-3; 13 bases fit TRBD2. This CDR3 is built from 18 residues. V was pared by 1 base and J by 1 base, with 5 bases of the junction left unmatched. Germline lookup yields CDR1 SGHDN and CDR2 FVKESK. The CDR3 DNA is TGTGCCAGCAGCCAAGGAGGAGGGACTAGCGGGGGCACAGATACGCAGTATTTT. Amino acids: CASSQGGGTSGGTDTQYF.

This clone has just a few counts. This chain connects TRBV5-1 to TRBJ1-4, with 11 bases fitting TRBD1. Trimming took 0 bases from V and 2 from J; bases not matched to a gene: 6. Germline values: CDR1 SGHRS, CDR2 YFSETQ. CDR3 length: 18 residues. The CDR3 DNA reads TGCGCCAGCAGCTTGGAGGTCGGACAGGGGGCGACTAATGAAAAACTGTTTTTT. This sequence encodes CASSLEVGQGATNEKLFF.

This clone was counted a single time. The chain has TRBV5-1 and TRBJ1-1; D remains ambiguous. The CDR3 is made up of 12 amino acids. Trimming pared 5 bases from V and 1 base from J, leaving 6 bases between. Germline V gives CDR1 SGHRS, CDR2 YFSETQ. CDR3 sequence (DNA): TGCGCCAGCAGGGGGAGGAACACTGAAGCTTTCTTT. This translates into CASRGRNTEAFF.

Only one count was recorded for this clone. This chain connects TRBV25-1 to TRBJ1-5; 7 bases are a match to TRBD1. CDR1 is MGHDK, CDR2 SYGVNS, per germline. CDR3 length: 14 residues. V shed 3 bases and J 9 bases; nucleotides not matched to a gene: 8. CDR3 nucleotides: TGTGCCAGCAGTGAGGGGACAGCCCATGGGCCCCAGCATTTT. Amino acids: CASSEGTAHGPQHF.

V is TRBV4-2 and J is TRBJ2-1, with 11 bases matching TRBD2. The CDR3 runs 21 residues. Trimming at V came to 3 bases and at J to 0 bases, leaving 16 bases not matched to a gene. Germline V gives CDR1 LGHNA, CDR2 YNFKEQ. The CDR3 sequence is CASSHDWAGLAAMSSYNEQFF. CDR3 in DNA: TGTGCCAGCAGCCATGACTGGGCGGGACTAGCGGCCATGAGCTCCTACAATGAGCAGTTCTTC.

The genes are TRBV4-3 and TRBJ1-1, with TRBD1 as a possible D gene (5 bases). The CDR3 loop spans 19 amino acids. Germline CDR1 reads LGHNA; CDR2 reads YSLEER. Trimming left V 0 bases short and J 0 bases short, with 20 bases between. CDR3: CASSQDLTSSDIMNTEAFF. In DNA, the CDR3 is TGCGCCAGCAGCCAAGATTTAACCTCTTCGGACATCATGAACACTGAAGCTTTCTTT.